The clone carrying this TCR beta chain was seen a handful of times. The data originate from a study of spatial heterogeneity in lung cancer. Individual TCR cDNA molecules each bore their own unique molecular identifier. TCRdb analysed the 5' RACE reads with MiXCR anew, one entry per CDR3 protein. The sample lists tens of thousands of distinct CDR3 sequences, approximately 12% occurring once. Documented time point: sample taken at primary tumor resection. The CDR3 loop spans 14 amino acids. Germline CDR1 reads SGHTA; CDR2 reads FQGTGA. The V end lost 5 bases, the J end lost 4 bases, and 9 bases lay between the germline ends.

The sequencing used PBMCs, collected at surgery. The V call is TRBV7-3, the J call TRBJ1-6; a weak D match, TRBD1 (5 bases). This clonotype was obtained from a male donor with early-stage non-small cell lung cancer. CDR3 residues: CASSPWTYNSPLHF. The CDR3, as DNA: TGTGCCAGCAGCCCCTGGACATATAATTCACCCCTCCACTTT. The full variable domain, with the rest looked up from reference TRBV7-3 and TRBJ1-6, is GAGVSQTPSNKVTEKGKYVELRCDPISGHTALYWYRQSLGQGPEFLIYFQGTGAADDSGLPNDRFFAVRPEGSVSTLKIQRTERGDSAVYLCASSPWTYNSPLHFGNGTRLTVT.